Following are 10 T cell receptor beta chains from one sample sequenced in a study of human T cells and chemical hapten exposure. TCRdb re-called the RACE reads through MiXCR, storing one row per CDR3 protein. This table has about 110,000 distinct CDR3 sequences, about 34% appearing once. Time point noted: patch test 3, about 24 weeks after DPC sensitization. Treatment indicated: therapeutic diphenylcyclopropenone sensitization with weekly scalp DPC. The sequencing here drew on whole blood, taken in connection with sensitization to the hapten diphenylcyclopropenone (DPC). The origin of the receptors is a man aged 40-50 years with alopecia areata. Some clones in this sample may be carry-over from other donors' samples.

The rearrangement joins TRBV6-5 to TRBJ1-3; 8 bases are shared with TRBD1. CDR3 length equals 16 residues. From germline, CDR1 is MNHEY and CDR2 SVGAGI. J lost 4 bases, V lost 7 bases, and 12 bases had no gene match. The CDR3 DNA is TGTGCCAGCACCGAATTCCGTGGGACAGGAGGAAACACCATATATTTT. Translating it yields CASTEFRGTGGNTIYF.

V and J are TRBV3-1 and TRBJ1-1; D is unresolved. The V end lost 8 bases, the J end lost 2 bases, and 12 bases lay between the germline ends. Germline assignment: CDR1 LGHDT and CDR2 YNNKEL (reference sequence). The CDR3 totals 13 residues. The CDR3 DNA reads as TGTGCCAGCGTACAGCGAGGTAACACTGAAGCTTTCTTT. Translation: CASVQRGNTEAFF.

The chain is built from TRBV10-3 and TRBJ1-3; the D is unclear. The germline V and J ends were trimmed by 7 bases and 1 base, with 14 bases remaining between them. Germline V lookup: CDR1 ENHRY, CDR2 SYGVKD. The CDR3 has 15 amino acids. The CDR3 DNA reads TGTGCCATCACCGCGGTTACTAAGTCTGGAAACACCATATATTTT. Protein product: CAITAVTKSGNTIYF.

The sample holds one count of this clonotype. CDR3 amino acids: CSAREPGTHLMGQYF. Here the CDR3 DNA reads TGCAGTGCTAGAGAACCCGGGACCCATCTCATGGGCCAGTACTTC. V and J are TRBV20-1 and TRBJ2-5, with D possibly called TRBD1 or TRBD2 (5 bases each). Between the trimmed V and J ends, which lost 0 bases and 10 bases, there was a span of 21 bases. The CDR3 totals 15 residues. Germline-derived CDR1 and CDR2 are DFQATT and SNEGSKA (reference sequence).

This clonotype occurred a few times. The chain uses TRBV28 and TRBJ2-1; TRBD2 aligns across 7 bases. The CDR3 has 16 amino acids. Germline CDR1 is MDHEN and CDR2 is SYDVKM. The junction had 3 bases not matched to a gene; V was cut back by 1 base and J by 0 bases. The CDR3 protein is CASSLSSGVSYNEQFF. For the CDR3, the DNA is TGTGCCAGCAGTTTATCTAGCGGAGTCTCCTACAATGAGCAGTTCTTC.

This clonotype was picked up a small number of times. The rearrangement uses TRBV7-9 and TRBJ2-7; D remains ambiguous. V was pared by 6 bases and J by 5 bases, with 11 bases between. The CDR3 is made up of 12 amino acids. Looked up from germline, CDR1 is SEHNR and CDR2 is FQNEAQ (reference sequence). Here the CDR3 DNA reads TGTGCCAGCAGTCAATTAGTAGACGAGCAGTACTTC. Translation gives CASSQLVDEQYF.

The J gene is TRBJ2-6, the V gene TRBV4-1; no definite D call. The V end was cut by 0 bases, the J end by 0 bases, with 6 bases between. The CDR3 length is 16 residues. Looked up from germline, CDR1 is MGHRA and CDR2 is YSYEKL. The CDR3 here is CASSQDQNSGANVLTF. The DNA for the CDR3 is TGCGCCAGCAGCCAAGATCAGAACTCTGGGGCCAACGTCCTGACTTTC.

The V call is TRBV6-5, the J call TRBJ1-3; possibly TRBD1 for D (5 bases). The germline V and J ends were trimmed by 5 bases and 0 bases, with 8 bases remaining between them. The CDR3 covers 14 residues. Germline-derived CDR1 and CDR2 are MNHEY and SVGAGI. DNA for the CDR3: TGTGCCAGCAGTCCCCAGGGCTCTGGAAACACCATATATTTT. It specifies CASSPQGSGNTIYF.

This clonotype turned up a few times. The V and J genes are TRBV18 and TRBJ2-5; D ambiguous. The CDR3 has 15 amino acids. Germline CDR1 reads KGHSH; CDR2 reads LQKENI. Between the trimmed V and J ends, which lost 0 bases and 2 bases, there was a span of 10 bases. The CDR3 region has the DNA TGTGCCAGCTCACCACCGGTGCGTAGTCAAGAGACCCAGTACTTC. It codes for CASSPPVRSQETQYF.

This clonotype turned up a few times. V usage is TRBV27 and J usage is TRBJ1-2, with D possibly being TRBD1 (5 bases). Germline assignment: CDR1 MNHEY and CDR2 SMNVEV (reference sequence). Trimming removed 3 bases at V and 4 bases at J, with 18 bases between. CDR3 length: 16 amino acids. The CDR3 DNA reads as TGTGCCAGCAGTTTCTATTGGGGGGAGTCTATCTATGGCTACACCTTC. Protein: CASSFYWGESIYGYTF.